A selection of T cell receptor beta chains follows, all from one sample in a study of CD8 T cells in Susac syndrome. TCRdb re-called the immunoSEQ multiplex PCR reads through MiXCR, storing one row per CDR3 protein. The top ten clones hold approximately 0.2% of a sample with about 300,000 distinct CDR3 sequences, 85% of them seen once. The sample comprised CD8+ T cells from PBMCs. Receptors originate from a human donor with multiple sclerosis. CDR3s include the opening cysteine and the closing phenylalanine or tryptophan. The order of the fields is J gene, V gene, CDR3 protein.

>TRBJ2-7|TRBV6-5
CASSYLPSTSGVSSYEQYF
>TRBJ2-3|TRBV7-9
CASSSVAGLTDTQYF
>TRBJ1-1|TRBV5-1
CASSLGRENTEAFF
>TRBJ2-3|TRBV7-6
CASSLGVTASTDTQYF
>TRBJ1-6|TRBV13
CASSLAPRIGSPLHF
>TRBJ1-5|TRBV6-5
CASTPSGWGNQPQHF
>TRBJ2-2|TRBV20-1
CSARDRGRALTGELFF
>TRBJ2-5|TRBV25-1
CASSEYLLQETQYF
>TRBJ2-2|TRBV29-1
CSVEEDSSTGELFF
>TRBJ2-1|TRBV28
CASSLYAGGGQYNEQFF
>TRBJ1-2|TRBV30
CAWSELGVHGYTF
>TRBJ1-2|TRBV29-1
CSVAGGDYGYTF
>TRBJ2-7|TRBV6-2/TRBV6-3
CASLYSPTATYEQYF
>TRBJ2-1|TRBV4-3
CASSQDLGGWDNEQFF
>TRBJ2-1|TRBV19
CASSIREGDEQFF
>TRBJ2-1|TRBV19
CASSAGTSSYNEQFF
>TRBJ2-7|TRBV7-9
CASSFSGTPNPEQYF
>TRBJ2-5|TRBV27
CASSQTGPQETQYF
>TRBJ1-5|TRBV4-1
CASRHSQVSNQPQHF
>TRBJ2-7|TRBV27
CASRPLPLGGIDEQYF
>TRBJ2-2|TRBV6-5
CASSSPKDTGELFF
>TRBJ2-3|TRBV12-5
CASGPGWGELDTQYF
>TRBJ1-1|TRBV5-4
CASSLVTGVTNTEAFF
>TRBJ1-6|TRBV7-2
CASSPKLRQDGYNSPLHF
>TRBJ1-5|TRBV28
CASSPGIGQPQHF
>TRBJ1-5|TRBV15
CATSSKIRGTGEDQPQHF
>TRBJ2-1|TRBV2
CASSELVGVTYNEQFF